This is a list of T cell receptor beta chains from one sample in a study of T cells after yellow fever vaccination. One entry per CDR3 protein results from TCRdb running MiXCR on the 5' RACE reads. The data show 150,000 to 200,000 distinct CDR3 sequences, approximately 6% seen once. Sequencing was performed on CD4+ T cells sorted from PBMCs, taken on the day of the first yellow fever vaccination. The source is a man younger than 35 who received the YFV17D yellow fever vaccine. The CDR3 runs from the conserved cysteine through the conserved F or W. A D gene is named only where the DNA matches it firmly. Expanded clones get a size class; other rows say once, few or many, or leave the size out.

V: TRBV20-1; J: TRBJ2-7; D: TRBD2; size: many; DNA: TGCAGTGCACTAGCGGGGGGCGGCTTCACCTACGAGCAGTACTTC; CDR3: CSALAGGGFTYEQYF
V: TRBV20-1; J: TRBJ2-7; D: -; size: few; DNA: TGCAGTGCTAGCCCGGACCCACACCCCTCCTACGAGCAGTACTTC; CDR3: CSASPDPHPSYEQYF
V: TRBV7-2; J: TRBJ2-1; D: TRBD2; size: -; DNA: TGTGCCAGCAGCTTAGTACTCTCCCTAGCGGGGAATGAGCAGTTCTTC; CDR3: CASSLVLSLAGNEQFF
V: TRBV10-3; J: TRBJ2-7; D: TRBD2; size: -; DNA: TGTGCCATCAGTGCATTAGCGGGGGGTCCCCCGGGCGAGCAGTACTTC; CDR3: CAISALAGGPPGEQYF
V: TRBV10-3; J: TRBJ2-7; D: TRBD2; size: many; DNA: TGTGCCATCTCCCTAGCGGGGGGCTCCTACGAGCAGTACTTC; CDR3: CAISLAGGSYEQYF
V: TRBV4-1; J: TRBJ1-6; D: -; size: many; DNA: TGCGCCAGCAGCCACTATACGCGACAGCGCAATTCACCCCTCCACTTT; CDR3: CASSHYTRQRNSPLHF
V: TRBV20-1; J: TRBJ1-5; D: TRBD1; size: -; DNA: TGCAGTGCTAGCCCAGGGGGGCTTCAGCCCCAGCATTTT; CDR3: CSASPGGLQPQHF
V: TRBV4-3; J: TRBJ1-6; D: -; size: -; DNA: TGCGCCAGCAGCCAAGGTGTAGCAGGGTTATTAGTACCCCTCCACTTT; CDR3: CASSQGVAGLLVPLHF
V: TRBV3-1; J: TRBJ1-1; D: -; size: few; DNA: TGTGCCAGCAGCGACGACGCGTCGACAGCTACATTT; CDR3: CASSDDASTATF
V: TRBV11-2; J: TRBJ2-2; D: TRBD2; size: many; DNA: TGTGCCAGCAGCTGGACTAGCGGGGGCCCTAACACCGGGGAGCTGTTTTTT; CDR3: CASSWTSGGPNTGELFF
V: TRBV6-5; J: TRBJ1-2; D: -; size: many; DNA: TGTGCCAGCAGTTATAATCCCGGAAGTTATGGCTACACCTTC; CDR3: CASSYNPGSYGYTF
V: TRBV7-2; J: TRBJ1-3; D: -; size: -; DNA: TGTGCCAGCAACCCAGCCGGGTCCGGAAACACCATATATTTT; CDR3: CASNPAGSGNTIYF
V: TRBV6-5; J: TRBJ1-1; D: -; size: few; DNA: TGTGCCAGCAGTTACCCGGGGAGCGCTGAAGCTTTCTTT; CDR3: CASSYPGSAEAFF
V: TRBV2; J: TRBJ2-2; D: -; size: many; DNA: TGTGCCAGCAGAATCCTCGCGAACACCGGGGAGCTGTTTTTT; CDR3: CASRILANTGELFF
V: TRBV20-1; J: TRBJ1-5; D: TRBD1; size: many; DNA: TGCAGTGCCCAAGGACAGGGGGGTCAGCCCCAGCATTTT; CDR3: CSAQGQGGQPQHF
V: TRBV12-3/TRBV12-4; J: TRBJ1-2; D: -; size: many; DNA: TGTGCCAGCGGAATCAGATCTGCAGGGGACGGCGGCTACACCTTC; CDR3: CASGIRSAGDGGYTF
V: TRBV3-1; J: TRBJ1-2; D: -; size: -; DNA: TGTGCCAGCAGCCAGGGACGCGGGGTAGAAAGTGGCTACACCTTC; CDR3: CASSQGRGVESGYTF
V: TRBV23-1; J: TRBJ2-7; D: -; size: -; DNA: TGCGCCAGCAGTCAAGAAGGTGGCGAGCAGTACTTC; CDR3: CASSQEGGEQYF
V: TRBV9; J: TRBJ2-5; D: -; size: few; DNA: TGTGCCAGCAGCGTAGAACCCGAGACCCAGTACTTC; CDR3: CASSVEPETQYF
V: TRBV5-4; J: TRBJ2-1; D: TRBD1; size: few; DNA: TGTGCCAGCAGCTTGGGACAGGGTGGGGTTAACAATGAGCAGTTCTTC; CDR3: CASSLGQGGVNNEQFF
V: TRBV5-4; J: TRBJ2-7; D: -; size: few; DNA: TGTGCCAGCAGGCCCACGGGGGCCCCCTACGAGCAGTACTTC; CDR3: CASRPTGAPYEQYF
V: TRBV20-1; J: TRBJ1-2; D: -; size: few; DNA: TGCAGTGCTGCGGGCAGGACCGATGGCTACACCTTC; CDR3: CSAAGRTDGYTF
V: TRBV7-9; J: TRBJ1-3; D: -; size: -; DNA: TGTGCCAGTGAGGGGGGCTCTGGAAACACCATATATTTT; CDR3: CASEGGSGNTIYF
V: TRBV12-3/TRBV12-4; J: TRBJ1-6; D: -; size: many; DNA: TGTGCCAGCAGATCCCGGGACCGCAACAATTCACCCCTCCACTTT; CDR3: CASRSRDRNNSPLHF
V: TRBV6-5; J: TRBJ1-5; D: TRBD1; size: few; DNA: TGTGCCAGCAGTTACAGGGGGCGCGGGAGCAATCAGCCCCAGCATTTT; CDR3: CASSYRGRGSNQPQHF
V: TRBV12-3/TRBV12-4; J: TRBJ2-3; D: -; size: few; DNA: TGTGCCAGCAGTTTAGGTTCCACTAGCCGGCCAGATACGCAGTATTTT; CDR3: CASSLGSTSRPDTQYF
V: TRBV20-1; J: TRBJ1-1; D: -; size: many; DNA: TGCAGTGCTCAAATGGCAGGGCGCACTGAAGCTTTCTTT; CDR3: CSAQMAGRTEAFF
V: TRBV2; J: TRBJ2-5; D: TRBD2; size: few; DNA: TGTGCCAGCAGTGAAGTTGGGCTAGCGGACCGTCGGGAGACCCAGTACTTC; CDR3: CASSEVGLADRRETQYF
V: TRBV4-3; J: TRBJ2-6; D: TRBD1; size: few; DNA: TGCGCCAGCAGCCAAGAGGGAATCGACAGGGCTGGGGCCAACGTCCTGACTTTC; CDR3: CASSQEGIDRAGANVLTF
V: TRBV5-1; J: TRBJ2-7; D: TRBD1; size: few; DNA: TGCGCCAGCAGCCTAAATACAGGGGGCGTTCACTACGAGCAGTACTTC; CDR3: CASSLNTGGVHYEQYF
V: TRBV20-1; J: TRBJ2-3; D: -; size: -; DNA: TGCAGTGCTAGGAGCCTACTCAACACAGATACGCAGTATTTT; CDR3: CSARSLLNTDTQYF
V: TRBV20-1; J: TRBJ2-7; D: TRBD2; size: few; DNA: TGCAGTGCTAGCCATACTAGCGGATCCTACGAGCAGTACTTC; CDR3: CSASHTSGSYEQYF
V: TRBV6-2/TRBV6-3; J: TRBJ2-1; D: TRBD1; size: many; DNA: TGTGCCAGCAGCCGCCCGGGACAGGGGCAGAATGAGCAGTTCTTC; CDR3: CASSRPGQGQNEQFF
V: TRBV5-1; J: TRBJ1-5; D: TRBD1; size: many; DNA: TGCGCCAGCAGCTTAGGGACAGTCGAAAATCAGCCCCAGCATTTT; CDR3: CASSLGTVENQPQHF
V: TRBV4-1; J: TRBJ2-7; D: TRBD2; size: few; DNA: TGCGCCAGCAGCCACACGATAGGGCGGGGGGGCCTAAGGCACGAGCAGTACTTC; CDR3: CASSHTIGRGGLRHEQYF
V: TRBV4-1; J: TRBJ2-6; D: -; size: many; DNA: TGCGCCAGCAGCCAAGATAGTGGAGTTTGGGGCAGGGCTAGACCTGGGGCCAACGTCCTGACTTTC; CDR3: CASSQDSGVWGRARPGANVLTF
V: TRBV6-5; J: TRBJ1-1; D: TRBD1; size: many; DNA: TGTGCCAGCAGTTACTGGAAGGGACAGGGGACTGAAGCTTTCTTT; CDR3: CASSYWKGQGTEAFF
V: TRBV28; J: TRBJ1-5; D: -; size: many; DNA: TGTGCCAGCTCCAAGGCGACGGGGAAGTCCCATCAGCCCCAGCATTTT; CDR3: CASSKATGKSHQPQHF
V: TRBV7-3; J: TRBJ2-7; D: -; size: many; DNA: TGTGCCAGCAGCTTCGAGGGCGGGAAGCAGTACTTC; CDR3: CASSFEGGKQYF
V: TRBV12-3/TRBV12-4; J: TRBJ2-1; D: TRBD2; size: -; DNA: TGTGCCTTCAGTTTAGCTCAGCGGGGGCTGATCACGGACTACAATGAGCAGTTCTTC; CDR3: CAFSLAQRGLITDYNEQFF
V: TRBV11-2; J: TRBJ1-5; D: -; size: few; DNA: TGTGCCAGCAGCTTAACCCCTGGTCTGGGGGGGTTCGGAAATCAGCCCCAGCATTTT; CDR3: CASSLTPGLGGFGNQPQHF